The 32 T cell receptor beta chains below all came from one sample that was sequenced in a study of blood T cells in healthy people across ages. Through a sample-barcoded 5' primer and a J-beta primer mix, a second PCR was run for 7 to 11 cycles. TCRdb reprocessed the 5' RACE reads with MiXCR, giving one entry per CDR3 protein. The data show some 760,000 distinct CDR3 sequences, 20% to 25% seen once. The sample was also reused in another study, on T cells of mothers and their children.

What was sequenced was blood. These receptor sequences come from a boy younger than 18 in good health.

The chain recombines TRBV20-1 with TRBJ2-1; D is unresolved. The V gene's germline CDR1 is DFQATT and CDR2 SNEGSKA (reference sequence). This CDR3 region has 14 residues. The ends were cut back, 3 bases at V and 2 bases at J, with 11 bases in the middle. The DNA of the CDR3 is TGCAGTGCTAGGAAGGATCTGACCTACAATGAGCAGTTCTTC. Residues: CSARKDLTYNEQFF.

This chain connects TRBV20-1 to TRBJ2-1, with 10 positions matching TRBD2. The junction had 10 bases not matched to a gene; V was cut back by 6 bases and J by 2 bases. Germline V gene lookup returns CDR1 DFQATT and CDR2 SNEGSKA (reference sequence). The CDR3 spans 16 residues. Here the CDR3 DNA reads TGCAGTGCCATGAGCTTAGCGGGAGGTCCCTACAATGAGCAGTTCTTC. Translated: CSAMSLAGGPYNEQFF.

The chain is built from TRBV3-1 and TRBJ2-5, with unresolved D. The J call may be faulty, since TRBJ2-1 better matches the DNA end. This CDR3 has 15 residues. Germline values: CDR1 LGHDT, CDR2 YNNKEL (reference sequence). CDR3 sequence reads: CASSQYNGGMNEQFF. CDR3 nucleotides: TGTGCCAGCAGCCAATACAATGGCGGAATGAATGAGCAGTTCTTC.

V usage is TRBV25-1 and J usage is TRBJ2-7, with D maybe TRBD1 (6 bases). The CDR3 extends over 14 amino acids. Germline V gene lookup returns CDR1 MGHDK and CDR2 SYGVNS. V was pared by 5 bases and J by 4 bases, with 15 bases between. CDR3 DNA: TGTGCCAGCAGTAAACAGGGAATCGGGTACGAGCAGTACTTC. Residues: CASSKQGIGYEQYF.

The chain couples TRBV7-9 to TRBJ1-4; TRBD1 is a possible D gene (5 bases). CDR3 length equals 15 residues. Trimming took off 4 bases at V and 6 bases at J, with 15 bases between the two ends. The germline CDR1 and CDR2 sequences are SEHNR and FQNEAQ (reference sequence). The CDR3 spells CASSYPQGVDEKLFF. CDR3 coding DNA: TGTGCCAGCAGCTACCCGCAGGGCGTAGATGAAAAACTGTTTTTT.

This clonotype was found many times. The CDR3 DNA reads as TGTGCCAGCAGCCAAAACTACGAGCAGTACTTC. This gives the protein CASSQNYEQYF. This chain links TRBV3-1 with TRBJ2-7; no reliable D call. Germline CDR1 LGHDT, CDR2 YNNKEL (reference sequence). With 2 bases removed from V and 3 bases from J, the gap between germline ends came to 2 bases. The CDR3 length is 11 residues.

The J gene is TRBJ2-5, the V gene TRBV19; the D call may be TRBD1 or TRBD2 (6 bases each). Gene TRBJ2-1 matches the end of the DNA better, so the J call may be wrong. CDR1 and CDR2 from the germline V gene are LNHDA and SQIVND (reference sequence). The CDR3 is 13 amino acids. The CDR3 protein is CASRPGEVNEQFF. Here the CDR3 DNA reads TGTGCCAGTAGACCAGGGGAGGTTAATGAGCAGTTCTTC.

The CDR3 sequence is CASSLGGNKNIQYF. CDR3 bases: TGTGCCAGCAGTTTGGGGGGGAACAAAAACATTCAGTACTTC. This chain connects TRBV28 to TRBJ2-4; 7 nucleotides align to TRBD2. The ends lost 3 bases at V and 3 bases at J; junction bases unmatched: 2. The CDR3 covers 14 residues. Looked up from germline, CDR1 is MDHEN and CDR2 is SYDVKM.

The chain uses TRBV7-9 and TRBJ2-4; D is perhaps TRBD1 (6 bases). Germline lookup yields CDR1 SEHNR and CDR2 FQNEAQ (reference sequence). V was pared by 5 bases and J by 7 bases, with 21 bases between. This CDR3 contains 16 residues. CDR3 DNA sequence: TGTGCCAGCAGCGCCATCCCAGGGGCCGAGATGAACATTCAGTACTTC. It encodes CASSAIPGAEMNIQYF.

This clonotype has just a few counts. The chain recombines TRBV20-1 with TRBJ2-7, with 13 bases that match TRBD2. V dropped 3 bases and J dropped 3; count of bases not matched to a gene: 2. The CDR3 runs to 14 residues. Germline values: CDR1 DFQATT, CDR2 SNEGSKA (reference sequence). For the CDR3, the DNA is TGCAGTGCTAGCGGACTAGCGGGAGTCTACGAGCAGTACTTC. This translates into CSASGLAGVYEQYF.

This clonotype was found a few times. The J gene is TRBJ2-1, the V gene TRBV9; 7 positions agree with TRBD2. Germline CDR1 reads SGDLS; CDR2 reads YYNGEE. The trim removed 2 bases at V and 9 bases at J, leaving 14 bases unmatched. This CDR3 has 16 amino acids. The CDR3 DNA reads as TGTGCCAGCAGCGTGGGTGACTCACGCGGGGGAAGTGAGCAGTTCTTC. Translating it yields CASSVGDSRGGSEQFF.

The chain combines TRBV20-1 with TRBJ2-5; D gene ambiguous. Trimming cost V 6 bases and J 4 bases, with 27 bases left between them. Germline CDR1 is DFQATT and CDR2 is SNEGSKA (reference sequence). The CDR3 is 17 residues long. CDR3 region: CSASYLKQLNSGETQYF. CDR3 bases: TGCAGTGCCTCGTATCTCAAACAGCTAAACTCGGGAGAGACCCAGTACTTC.

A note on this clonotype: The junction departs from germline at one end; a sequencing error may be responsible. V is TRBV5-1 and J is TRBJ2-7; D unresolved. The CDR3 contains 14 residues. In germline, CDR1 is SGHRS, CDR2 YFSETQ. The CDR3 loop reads CASSSGIDRYEKYF. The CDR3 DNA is TGCGCCAGCAGCTCTGGGATAGATCGCTACGAGAAGTACTTC.

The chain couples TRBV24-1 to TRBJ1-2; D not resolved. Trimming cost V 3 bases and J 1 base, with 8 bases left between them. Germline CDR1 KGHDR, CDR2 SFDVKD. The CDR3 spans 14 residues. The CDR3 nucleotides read TGTGCCACCAGTGATCCTCGCGATAACTATGGCTACACCTTC. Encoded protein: CATSDPRDNYGYTF.

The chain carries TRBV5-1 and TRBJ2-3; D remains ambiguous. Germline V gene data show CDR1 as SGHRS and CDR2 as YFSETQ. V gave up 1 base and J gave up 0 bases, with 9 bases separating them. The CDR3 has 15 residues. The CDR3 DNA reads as TGCGCCAGCAGCTTGCTCTCCTCTAGCACAGATACGCAGTATTTT. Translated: CASSLLSSSTDTQYF.

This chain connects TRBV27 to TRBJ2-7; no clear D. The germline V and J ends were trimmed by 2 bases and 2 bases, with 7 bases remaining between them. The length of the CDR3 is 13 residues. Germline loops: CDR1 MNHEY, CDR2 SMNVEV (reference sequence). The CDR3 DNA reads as TGTGCCAGCAGTTTAGTCGGCCCCTACGAGCAGTACTTC. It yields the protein CASSLVGPYEQYF.

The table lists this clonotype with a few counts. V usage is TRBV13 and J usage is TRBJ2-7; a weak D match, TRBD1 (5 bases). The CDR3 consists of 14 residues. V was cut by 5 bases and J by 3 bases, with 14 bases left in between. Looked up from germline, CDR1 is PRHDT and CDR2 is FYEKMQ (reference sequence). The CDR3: CASSPTDRGYEQYF. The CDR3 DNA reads TGTGCCAGCAGCCCCACCGACAGAGGCTACGAGCAGTACTTC. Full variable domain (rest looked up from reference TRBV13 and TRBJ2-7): AAGVIQSPRHLIKEKRETATLKCYPIPRHDTVYWYQQGPGQDPQFLISFYEKMQSDKGSIPDRFSAQQFSDYHSELNMSSLELGDSALYFCASSPTDRGYEQYFGPGTRLTVT.

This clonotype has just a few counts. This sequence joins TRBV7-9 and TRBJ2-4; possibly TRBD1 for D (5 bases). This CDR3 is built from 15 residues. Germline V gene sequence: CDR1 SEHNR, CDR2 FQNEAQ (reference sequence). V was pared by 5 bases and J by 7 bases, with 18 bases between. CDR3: CASSIPQVGRNIQYF. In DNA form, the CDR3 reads TGTGCCAGCAGCATACCACAGGTGGGGCGGAACATTCAGTACTTC.

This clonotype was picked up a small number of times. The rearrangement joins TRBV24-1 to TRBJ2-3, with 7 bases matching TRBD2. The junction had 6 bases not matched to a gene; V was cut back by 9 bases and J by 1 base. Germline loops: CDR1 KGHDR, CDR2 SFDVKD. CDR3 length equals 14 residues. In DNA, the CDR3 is TGTGCCACCGGTATGGGACTACGCACAGATACGCAGTATTTT. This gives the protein CATGMGLRTDTQYF.

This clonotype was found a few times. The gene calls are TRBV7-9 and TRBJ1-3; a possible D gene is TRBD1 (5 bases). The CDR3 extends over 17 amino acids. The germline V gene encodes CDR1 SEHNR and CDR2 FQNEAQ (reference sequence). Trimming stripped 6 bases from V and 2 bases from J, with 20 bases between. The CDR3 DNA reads TGTGCCAGCAGGCCCCCCCCGGGACGAGATGCTGGAAACACCATATATTTT. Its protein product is CASRPPPGRDAGNTIYF.

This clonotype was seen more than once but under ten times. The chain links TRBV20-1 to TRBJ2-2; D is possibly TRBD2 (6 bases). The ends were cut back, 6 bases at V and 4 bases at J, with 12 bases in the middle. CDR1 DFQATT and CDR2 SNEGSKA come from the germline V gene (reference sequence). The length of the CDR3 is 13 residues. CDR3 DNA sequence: TGCAGTGCGTACGTGGGGGGCACCGGGGAGCTGTTTTTT. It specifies CSAYVGGTGELFF.

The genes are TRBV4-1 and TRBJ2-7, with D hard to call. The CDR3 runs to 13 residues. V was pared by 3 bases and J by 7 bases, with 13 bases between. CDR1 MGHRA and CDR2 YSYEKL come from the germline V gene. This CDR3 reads CASSHPTPGEQYF. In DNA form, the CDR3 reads TGCGCCAGCAGCCACCCGACACCCGGGGAGCAGTACTTC.

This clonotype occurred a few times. The CDR3 loop reads CASSTGHGNIQYF. The CDR3 bases are TGTGCCAGTAGTACAGGGCATGGAAACATTCAGTACTTC. The chain combines TRBV19 with TRBJ2-4; tentative D call: TRBD1 (5 bases). Germline V lookup: CDR1 LNHDA, CDR2 SQIVND (reference sequence). Trimming stripped 4 bases from V and 6 bases from J, with 10 bases between. The CDR3 has 13 amino acids.

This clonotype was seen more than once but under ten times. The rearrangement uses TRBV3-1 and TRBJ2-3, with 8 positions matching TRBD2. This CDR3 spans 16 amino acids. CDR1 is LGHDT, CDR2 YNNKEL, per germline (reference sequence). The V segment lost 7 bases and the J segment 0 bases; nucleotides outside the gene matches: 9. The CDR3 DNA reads TGTGCCAGCAAGCCAGCGGTAGCGGGAAGCACAGATACGCAGTATTTT. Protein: CASKPAVAGSTDTQYF.

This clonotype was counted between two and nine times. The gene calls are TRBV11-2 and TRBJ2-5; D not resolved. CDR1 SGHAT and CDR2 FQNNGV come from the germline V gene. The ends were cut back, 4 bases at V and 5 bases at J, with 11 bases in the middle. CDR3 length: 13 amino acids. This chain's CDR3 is CASSSRLGETQYF. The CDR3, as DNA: TGTGCCAGCAGCTCGAGATTGGGGGAGACCCAGTACTTC.

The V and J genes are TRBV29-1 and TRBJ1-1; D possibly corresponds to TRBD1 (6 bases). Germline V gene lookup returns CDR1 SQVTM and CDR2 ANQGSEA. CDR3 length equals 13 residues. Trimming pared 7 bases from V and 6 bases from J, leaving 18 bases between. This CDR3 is CSALDSPGSEAFF. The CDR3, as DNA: TGCAGCGCCTTGGACAGCCCGGGTTCTGAAGCTTTCTTT.

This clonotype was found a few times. The CDR3 DNA is TGTGCCAGCACTCTGACAGACATTGACACTGAAGCTTTCTTT. Residues: CASTLTDIDTEAFF. The chain employs TRBV12-3 or TRBV12-4 and TRBJ1-1; a possible D gene is TRBD1 (5 bases). The germline V and J ends were trimmed by 7 bases and 3 bases, with 15 bases remaining between them. CDR3 length: 14 amino acids.

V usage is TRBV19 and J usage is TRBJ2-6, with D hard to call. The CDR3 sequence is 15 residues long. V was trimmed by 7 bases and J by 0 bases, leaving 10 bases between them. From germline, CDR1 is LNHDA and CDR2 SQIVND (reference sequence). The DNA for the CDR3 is TGTGCCAGTACCAACCCTTACTCTGGGGCCAACGTCCTGACTTTC. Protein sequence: CASTNPYSGANVLTF.

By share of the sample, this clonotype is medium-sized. The CDR3 region is CSVEEGPGNTYEQYF. The CDR3 region has the DNA TGCAGCGTTGAAGAAGGCCCAGGGAATACCTACGAGCAGTACTTC. This chain links TRBV29-1 with TRBJ2-7; possible D gene TRBD1, 5 bases. CDR3 length equals 15 residues. The V end lost 0 bases, the J end lost 2 bases, and 14 bases lay between the germline ends. From germline, CDR1 is SQVTM and CDR2 ANQGSEA.

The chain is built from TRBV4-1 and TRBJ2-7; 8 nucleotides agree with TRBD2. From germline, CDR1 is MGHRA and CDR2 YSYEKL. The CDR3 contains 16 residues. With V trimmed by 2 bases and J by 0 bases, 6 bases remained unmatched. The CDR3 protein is CASSQRSGGLSYEQYF. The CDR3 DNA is TGCGCCAGCAGCCAAAGGAGCGGGGGACTCTCCTACGAGCAGTACTTC.

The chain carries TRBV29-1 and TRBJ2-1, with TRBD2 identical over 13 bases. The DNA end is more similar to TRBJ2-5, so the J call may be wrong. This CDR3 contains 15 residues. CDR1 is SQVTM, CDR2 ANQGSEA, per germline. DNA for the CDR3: TGCAGCGTTGAAAGGACTAGCGGGGGTGTCGGGACCCAGTACTTC. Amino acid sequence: CSVERTSGGVGTQYF.

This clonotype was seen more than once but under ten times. The CDR3 is CASSPTVSNTEAFF. Written as DNA, the CDR3 is TGTGCCAGCAGCCCGACAGTATCGAACACTGAAGCTTTCTTT. The rearrangement uses TRBV7-2 and TRBJ1-1; TRBD1 might be the D (5 bases). In germline, CDR1 is SGHTA, CDR2 FQGNSA. The CDR3 spans 14 residues. V was clipped by 5 bases and J by 1 base, with 11 bases between them. The full variable domain, completed using reference TRBV7-2 and TRBJ1-1, is GAGVSQSPSNKVTEKGKDVELRCDPISGHTALYWYRQSLGQGLEFLIYFQGNSAPDKSGLPSDRFSAERTGGSVSTLTIQRTQQEDSAVYLCASSPTVSNTEAFFGQGTRLTVV.